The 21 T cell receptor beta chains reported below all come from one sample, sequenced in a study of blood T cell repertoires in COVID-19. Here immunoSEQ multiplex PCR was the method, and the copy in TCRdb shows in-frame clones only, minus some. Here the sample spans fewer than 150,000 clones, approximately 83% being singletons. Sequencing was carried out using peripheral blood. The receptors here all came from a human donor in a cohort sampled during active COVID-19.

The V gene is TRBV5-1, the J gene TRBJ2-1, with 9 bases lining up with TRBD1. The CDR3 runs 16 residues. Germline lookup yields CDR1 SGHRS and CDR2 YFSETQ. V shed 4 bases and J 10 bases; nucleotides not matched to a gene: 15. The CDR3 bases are TGCGCCAGCAGCCCACCCACGGGACAGGGACTGGGGGAGCAGTTCTTC. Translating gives CASSPPTGQGLGEQFF.

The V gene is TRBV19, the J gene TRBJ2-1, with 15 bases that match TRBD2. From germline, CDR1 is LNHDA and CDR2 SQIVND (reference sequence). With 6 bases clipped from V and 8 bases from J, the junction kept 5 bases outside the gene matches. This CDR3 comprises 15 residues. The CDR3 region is CASRLGTSGGYEQFF. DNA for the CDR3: TGTGCCAGTAGACTCGGGACTAGCGGGGGGTATGAGCAGTTCTTC.

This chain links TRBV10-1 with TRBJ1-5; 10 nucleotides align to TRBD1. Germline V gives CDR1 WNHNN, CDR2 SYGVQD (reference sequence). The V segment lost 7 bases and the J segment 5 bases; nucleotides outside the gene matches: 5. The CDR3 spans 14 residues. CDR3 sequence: CASKTGGRDQPQHF. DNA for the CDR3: TGCGCCAGCAAGACAGGGGGCCGCGATCAGCCCCAGCATTTT.

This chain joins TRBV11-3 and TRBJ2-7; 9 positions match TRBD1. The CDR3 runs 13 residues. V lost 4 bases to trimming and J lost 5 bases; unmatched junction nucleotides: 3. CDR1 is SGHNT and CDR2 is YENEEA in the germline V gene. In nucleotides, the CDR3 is TGTGCCAGCAGCTCGGGACAGGGTAACGAGCAGTACTTC. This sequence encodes CASSSGQGNEQYF.

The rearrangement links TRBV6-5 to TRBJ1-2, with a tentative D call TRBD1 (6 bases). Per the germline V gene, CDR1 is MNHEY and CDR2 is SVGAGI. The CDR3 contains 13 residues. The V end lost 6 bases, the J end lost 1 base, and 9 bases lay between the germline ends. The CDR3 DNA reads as TGTGCCAGCAGCGGACAGCTTAACTATGGCTACACCTTC. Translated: CASSGQLNYGYTF.

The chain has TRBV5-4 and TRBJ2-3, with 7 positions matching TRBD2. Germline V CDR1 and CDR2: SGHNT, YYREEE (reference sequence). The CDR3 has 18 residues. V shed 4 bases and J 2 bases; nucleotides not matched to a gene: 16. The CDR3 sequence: CASSRALGAGRNTDTQYF. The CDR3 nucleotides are TGTGCCAGCAGCAGAGCGCTTGGAGCGGGACGCAACACAGATACGCAGTATTTT.

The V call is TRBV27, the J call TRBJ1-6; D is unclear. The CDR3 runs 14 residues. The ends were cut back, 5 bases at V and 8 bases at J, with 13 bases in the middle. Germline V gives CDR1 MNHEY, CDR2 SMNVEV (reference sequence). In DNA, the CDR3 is TGTGCCAGCAGTCGGCAGCCCCGGGATTCACCCCTCCACTTT. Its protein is CASSRQPRDSPLHF.

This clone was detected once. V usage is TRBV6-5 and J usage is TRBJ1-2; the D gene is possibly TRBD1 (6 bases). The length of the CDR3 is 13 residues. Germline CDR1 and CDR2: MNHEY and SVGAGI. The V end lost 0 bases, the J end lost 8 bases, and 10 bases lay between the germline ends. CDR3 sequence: CASSYSRGSGYTF. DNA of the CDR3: TGTGCCAGCAGTTACTCCAGGGGCAGCGGCTACACCTTC.

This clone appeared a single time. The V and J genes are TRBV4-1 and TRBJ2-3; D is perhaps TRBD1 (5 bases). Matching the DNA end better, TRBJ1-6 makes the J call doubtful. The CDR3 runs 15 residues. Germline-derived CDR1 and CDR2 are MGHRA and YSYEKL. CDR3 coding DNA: TGCGCCAGCAGCCAAGGGCGGGGGTTTAATTCACCCCTCCACTTT. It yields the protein CASSQGRGFNSPLHF.

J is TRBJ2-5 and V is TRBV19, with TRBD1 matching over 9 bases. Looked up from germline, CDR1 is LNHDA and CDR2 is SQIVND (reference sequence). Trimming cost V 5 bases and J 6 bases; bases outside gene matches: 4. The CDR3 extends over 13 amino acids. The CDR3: CASSPGQGKTQYF. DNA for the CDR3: TGTGCCAGTAGTCCCGGACAGGGGAAGACCCAGTACTTC.

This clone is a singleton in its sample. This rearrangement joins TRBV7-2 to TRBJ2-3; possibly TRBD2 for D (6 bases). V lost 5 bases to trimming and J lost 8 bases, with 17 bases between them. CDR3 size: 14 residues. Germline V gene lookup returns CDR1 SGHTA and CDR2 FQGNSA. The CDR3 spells CASSTGGSIGTQYF. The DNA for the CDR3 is TGTGCCAGCAGCACCGGGGGTAGCATAGGTACGCAGTATTTT. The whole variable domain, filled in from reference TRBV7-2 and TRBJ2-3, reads GAGVSQSPSNKVTEKGKDVELRCDPISGHTALYWYRQSLGQGLEFLIYFQGNSAPDKSGLPSDRFSAERTGGSVSTLTIQRTQQEDSAVYLCASSTGGSIGTQYFGPGTRLTVL.

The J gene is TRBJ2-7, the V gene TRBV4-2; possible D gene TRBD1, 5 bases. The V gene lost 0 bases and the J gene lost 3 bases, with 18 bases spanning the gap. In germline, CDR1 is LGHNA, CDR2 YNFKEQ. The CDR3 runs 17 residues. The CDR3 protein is CASSQDEFRQTYYEQYF. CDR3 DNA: TGTGCCAGCAGCCAAGATGAGTTCCGACAGACTTACTACGAGCAGTACTTC.

The CDR3 loop reads CASSLSNSPLHF. The CDR3 nucleotides are TGTGCCAGCAGTTTAAGCAATTCACCCCTCCACTTT. The chain combines TRBV27 with TRBJ1-6; D is unclear. Germline CDR1 MNHEY, CDR2 SMNVEV (reference sequence). The CDR3 is 12 residues long. The V end was cut by 2 bases, the J end by 7 bases, with 3 bases between.

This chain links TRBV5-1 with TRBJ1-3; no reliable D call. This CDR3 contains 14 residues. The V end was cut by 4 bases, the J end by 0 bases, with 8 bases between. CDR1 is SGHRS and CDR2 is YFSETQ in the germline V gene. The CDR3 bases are TGCGCCAGCAGCGTCGACACCTCTGGAAACACCATATATTTT. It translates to CASSVDTSGNTIYF. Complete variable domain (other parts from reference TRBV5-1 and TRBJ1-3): KAGVTQTPRYLIKTRGQQVTLSCSPISGHRSVSWYQQTPGQGLQFLFEYFSETQRNKGNFPGRFSGRQFSNSRSEMNVSTLELGDSALYLCASSVDTSGNTIYFGEGSWLTVV.

The CDR3 DNA follows: TGTGCCAGCAGCCGCGACTTGAAGTGGGACACCATATATTTT. Translated, it gives CASSRDLKWDTIYF. The chain combines TRBV6-5 with TRBJ1-3; D remains ambiguous. The CDR3 loop spans 14 amino acids. Trimming took 6 bases from V and 8 from J, leaving 17 bases between them. The germline gives CDR1 MNHEY, CDR2 SVGAGI.

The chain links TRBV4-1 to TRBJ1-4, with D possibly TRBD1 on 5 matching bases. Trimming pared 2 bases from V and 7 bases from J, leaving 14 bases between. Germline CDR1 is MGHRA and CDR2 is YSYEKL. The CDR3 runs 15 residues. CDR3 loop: CASSQTVQRGEKLFF. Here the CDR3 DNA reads TGCGCCAGCAGCCAAACGGTCCAAAGGGGTGAAAAACTGTTTTTT.

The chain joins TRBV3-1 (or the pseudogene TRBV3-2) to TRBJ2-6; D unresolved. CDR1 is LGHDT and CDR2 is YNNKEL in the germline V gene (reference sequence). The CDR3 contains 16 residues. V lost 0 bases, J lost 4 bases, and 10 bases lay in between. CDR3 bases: TGTGCCAGCAGCCAAGACCCTTCAGGAGGGGCCAACGTCCTGACTTTC. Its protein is CASSQDPSGGANVLTF.

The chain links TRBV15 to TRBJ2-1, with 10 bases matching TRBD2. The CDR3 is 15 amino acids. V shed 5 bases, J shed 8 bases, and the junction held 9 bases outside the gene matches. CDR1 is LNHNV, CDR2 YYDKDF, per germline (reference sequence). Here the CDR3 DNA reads TGTGCCACCAGCCCGAAGCGGGGGGGTACCTATGAGCAGTTCTTC. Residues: CATSPKRGGTYEQFF.

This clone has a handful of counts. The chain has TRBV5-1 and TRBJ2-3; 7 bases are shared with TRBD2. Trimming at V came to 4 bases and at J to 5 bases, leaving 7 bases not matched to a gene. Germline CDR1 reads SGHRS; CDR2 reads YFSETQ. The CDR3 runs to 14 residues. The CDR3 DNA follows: TGCGCCAGCAGCCCCGGACTAGGAAGAGATACGCAGTATTTT. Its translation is CASSPGLGRDTQYF.

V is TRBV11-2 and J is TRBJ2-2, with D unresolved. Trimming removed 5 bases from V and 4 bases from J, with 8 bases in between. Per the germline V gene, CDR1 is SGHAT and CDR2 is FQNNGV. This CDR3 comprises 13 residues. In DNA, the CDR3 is TGTGCCAGCAGCGGGCTCACCACCGGGGAGCTGTTTTTT. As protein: CASSGLTTGELFF.

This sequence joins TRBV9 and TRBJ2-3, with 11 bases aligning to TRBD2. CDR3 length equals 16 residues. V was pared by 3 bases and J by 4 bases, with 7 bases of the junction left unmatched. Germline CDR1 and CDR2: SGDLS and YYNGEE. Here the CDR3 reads CASSAETSGVSDTQYF. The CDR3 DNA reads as TGTGCCAGCAGCGCGGAGACTAGCGGGGTGTCAGATACGCAGTATTTT.